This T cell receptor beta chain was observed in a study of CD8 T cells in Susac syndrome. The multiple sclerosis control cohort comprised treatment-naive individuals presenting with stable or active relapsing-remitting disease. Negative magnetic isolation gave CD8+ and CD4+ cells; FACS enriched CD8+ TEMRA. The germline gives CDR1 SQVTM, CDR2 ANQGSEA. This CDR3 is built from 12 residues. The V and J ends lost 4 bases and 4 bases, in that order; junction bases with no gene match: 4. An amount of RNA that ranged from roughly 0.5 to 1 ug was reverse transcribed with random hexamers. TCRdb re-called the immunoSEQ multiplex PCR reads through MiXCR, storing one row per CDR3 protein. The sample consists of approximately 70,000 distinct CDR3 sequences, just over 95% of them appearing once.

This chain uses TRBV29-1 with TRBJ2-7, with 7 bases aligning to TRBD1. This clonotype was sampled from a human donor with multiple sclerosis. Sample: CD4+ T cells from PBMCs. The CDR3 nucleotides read TGCAGCGTTGGAAGGGGGCAATACGAGCAGTACTTC. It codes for CSVGRGQYEQYF.